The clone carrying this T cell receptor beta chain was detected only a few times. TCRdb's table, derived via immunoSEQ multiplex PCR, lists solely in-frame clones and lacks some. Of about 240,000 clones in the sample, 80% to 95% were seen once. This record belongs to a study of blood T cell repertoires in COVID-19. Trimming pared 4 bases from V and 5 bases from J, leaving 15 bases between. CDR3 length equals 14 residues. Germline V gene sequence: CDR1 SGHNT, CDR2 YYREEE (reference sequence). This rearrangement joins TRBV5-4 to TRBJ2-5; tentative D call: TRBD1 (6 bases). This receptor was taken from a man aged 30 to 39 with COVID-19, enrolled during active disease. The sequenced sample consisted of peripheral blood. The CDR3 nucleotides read TGTGCCAGCAGCCACGCGGACAGTCATGAGACCCAGTACTTC. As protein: CASSHADSHETQYF.